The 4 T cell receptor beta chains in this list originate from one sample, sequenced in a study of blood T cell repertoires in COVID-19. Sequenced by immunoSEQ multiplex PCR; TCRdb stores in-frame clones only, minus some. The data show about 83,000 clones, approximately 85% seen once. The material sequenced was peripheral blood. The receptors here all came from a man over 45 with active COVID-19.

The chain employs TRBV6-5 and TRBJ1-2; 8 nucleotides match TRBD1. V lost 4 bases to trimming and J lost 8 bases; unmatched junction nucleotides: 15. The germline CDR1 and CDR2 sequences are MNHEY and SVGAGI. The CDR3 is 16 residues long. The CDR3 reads CASSSYPRTGSRGYTF. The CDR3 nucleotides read TGTGCCAGCAGTTCATACCCCAGGACAGGGTCTAGAGGCTACACCTTC.

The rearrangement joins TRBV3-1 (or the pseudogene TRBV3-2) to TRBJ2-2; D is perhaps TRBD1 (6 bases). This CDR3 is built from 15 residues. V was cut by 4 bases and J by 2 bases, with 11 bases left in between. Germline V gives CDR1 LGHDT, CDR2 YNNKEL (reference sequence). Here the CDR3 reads CASSPTGFNTGELFF. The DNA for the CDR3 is TGTGCCAGCAGCCCCACAGGGTTCAACACCGGGGAGCTGTTTTTT.

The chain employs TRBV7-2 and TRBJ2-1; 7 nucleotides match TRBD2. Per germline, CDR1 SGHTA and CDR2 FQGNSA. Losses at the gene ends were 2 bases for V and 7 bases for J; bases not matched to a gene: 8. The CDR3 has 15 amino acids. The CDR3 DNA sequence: TGTGCCAGCAGCTTACAAGCGGGGCTTGGGAATGAGCAGTTCTTC. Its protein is CASSLQAGLGNEQFF.

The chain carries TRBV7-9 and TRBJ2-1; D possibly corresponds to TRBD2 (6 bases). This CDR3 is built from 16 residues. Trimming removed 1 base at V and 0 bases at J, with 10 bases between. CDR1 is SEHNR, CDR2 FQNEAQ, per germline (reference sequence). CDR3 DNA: TGTGCCAGCAGCTTAGTGGGACTCCCCTCCTACAATGAGCAGTTCTTC. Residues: CASSLVGLPSYNEQFF.